This T cell receptor (beta chain) was documented in a study of cytomegalovirus exposure and HLA in healthy donors. Points from the study as a whole: V- and J-gene trimming of TCR beta was linked (in a later analysis) to a missense DCLRE1C variant.

A few counts support this clone. Its cognate antigen is unknown. This PCR relied on a set of 60 Vbeta primers and 13 Jbeta primers. Profiled with immunoSEQ multiplex PCR; TCRdb holds only in-frame clones, not every one. The sample holds 250,000 to 350,000 clones, approximately 80% seen once. Donors sampled were nominally healthy, though unrecorded immune exposures were likely. This clonotype was obtained from a girl under 10 years old in good health and CMV-seronegative. The material sequenced was PBMCs.

The CDR3 reads CASRIWGGLGDEQYF. In nucleotides, the CDR3 is TGCGCCAGCAGGATCTGGGGGGGCCTAGGGGACGAGCAGTACTTC. This rearrangement joins TRBV5-1 to TRBJ2-7, with D perhaps TRBD2 (7 bases). The CDR3 is 15 amino acids. From germline, CDR1 is SGHRS and CDR2 YFSETQ. V was shortened by 5 bases and J by 5 bases, with 20 bases between the two germline ends.